These 32 T cell receptor beta chains were sequenced from one sample in a study of cytomegalovirus exposure and HLA in healthy donors listed by TCRdb under 2017. Libraries were made using the immunoSEQ multiplex PCR assay. This immuneACCESS table, as held by TCRdb, lists in-frame sequences with V and J called but not all clones. Of the missing ones, under half trace to an unresolved V gene in checked studies; the others have no known cause. For this sample the table gives about 200,000 clones, of which about 84% were detected only once. In total, the top ten clones hold more than 1.4% of the sample. Sequencing input: PBMCs. The receptors derive from a woman aged 18-29 years in good health and CMV-seronegative.

The rearrangement links TRBV7-2 to TRBJ2-3; D call uncertain. Between the trimmed V and J ends, which lost 1 base and 0 bases, there was a span of 5 bases. This CDR3 has 14 amino acids. From germline, CDR1 is SGHTA and CDR2 FQGNSA. The CDR3 DNA reads TGTGCCAGCAGCTTAGGAGTCAGCACAGATACGCAGTATTTT. It yields the protein CASSLGVSTDTQYF.

This chain connects TRBV19 to TRBJ1-1, with 7 bases aligning to TRBD1. This CDR3 region has 14 residues. From germline, CDR1 is LNHDA and CDR2 SQIVND (reference sequence). V was pared by 7 bases and J by 9 bases, with 14 bases of the junction left unmatched. The CDR3 sequence is CASTTGVVGSKAFF. The CDR3 DNA is TGTGCCAGTACTACAGGGGTCGTGGGGTCGAAAGCTTTCTTT.

The rearrangement uses TRBV14 and TRBJ1-2; D is unclear. Trimming stripped 3 bases from V and 8 bases from J, with 19 bases between. Germline CDR1 and CDR2: SGHDN and FVKESK. The CDR3 spans 15 residues. The CDR3 DNA reads TGTGCCAGCAGCCAGGAGCCGACCCGCGGGGTCGGCTACACCTTC. This encodes CASSQEPTRGVGYTF.

The V gene is TRBV6-1, the J gene TRBJ1-5; TRBD1 aligns across 11 bases. Germline lookup yields CDR1 MNHNS and CDR2 SASEGT. V dropped 8 bases and J dropped 2; count of bases not matched to a gene: 5. The CDR3 runs 15 residues. The CDR3 DNA sequence: TGTGCCAGCTCACCGGGACAGGGGGGCAATCAGCCCCAGCATTTT. Amino acids: CASSPGQGGNQPQHF.

The chain recombines TRBV7-8 with TRBJ2-3; 8 nucleotides align to TRBD2. V lost 1 base and J lost 7; bases outside the gene matches: 4. The germline V gene encodes CDR1 SGHVS and CDR2 FQNEAQ. The CDR3 is 14 amino acids. CDR3 residues: CASSLDGGVNTQYF. The CDR3 DNA follows: TGTGCCAGCAGCTTAGACGGGGGGGTAAATACGCAGTATTTT.

J is TRBJ1-2 and V is TRBV9; unclear D gene. V dropped 6 bases and J dropped 2 bases, with 8 bases sitting between them. This CDR3 is 12 amino acids long. The V gene's germline CDR1 is SGDLS and CDR2 YYNGEE. The CDR3, as DNA: TGTGCCAGCATGACAAACAACTATGGCTACACCTTC. Translated: CASMTNNYGYTF.

Only a few counts were recorded for this clone. This rearrangement joins TRBV5-1 to TRBJ1-1; weak D call: TRBD1 (5 bases). Germline V gene lookup returns CDR1 SGHRS and CDR2 YFSETQ. This CDR3 spans 17 amino acids. The germline V and J ends were trimmed by 3 bases and 0 bases, with 18 bases remaining between them. In DNA, the CDR3 is TGCGCCAGCAGCTCTACGTGGGGCGGATCGATGAACACTGAAGCTTTCTTT. Amino acid sequence: CASSSTWGGSMNTEAFF. Together with reference TRBV5-1 and TRBJ1-1, the CDR3 gives the full variable domain: KAGVTQTPRYLIKTRGQQVTLSCSPISGHRSVSWYQQTPGQGLQFLFEYFSETQRNKGNFPGRFSGRQFSNSRSEMNVSTLELGDSALYLCASSSTWGGSMNTEAFFGQGTRLTVV.

J is TRBJ2-1 and V is TRBV5-1, with 9 nucleotides matching TRBD1. Trimming cost V 5 bases and J 15 bases; bases outside gene matches: 9. Germline assignment: CDR1 SGHRS and CDR2 YFSETQ. CDR3 length: 12 amino acids. CDR3 DNA sequence: TGCGCCAGCAGTCGTGACAGGGGGGAATGGTTCTTC. Protein product: CASSRDRGEWFF.

The CDR3 reads CASSARTGGFEGAEAFF. The CDR3 DNA is TGTGCCAGCAGTGCCCGGACAGGGGGCTTTGAGGGCGCTGAAGCTTTCTTT. The V gene is TRBV27, the J gene TRBJ1-1; TRBD1 matches at 11 bases. Germline values: CDR1 MNHEY, CDR2 SMNVEV (reference sequence). J was trimmed by 6 bases and V by 5 bases; bases with no gene match: 14. CDR3 length equals 17 residues.

This chain links TRBV7-7 with TRBJ2-2; 12 nucleotides align to TRBD2. The junction had 5 bases not matched to a gene; V was cut back by 4 bases and J by 8 bases. Germline CDR1 reads SSHAT; CDR2 reads FNYEAQ (reference sequence). The CDR3 extends over 15 amino acids. CDR3 coding DNA: TGTGCCAGCAGCTCTAGCGGGGGGGCCTCGGGGGAGCTGTTTTTT. It encodes CASSSSGGASGELFF.

V is TRBV7-8 and J is TRBJ2-2, with D perhaps TRBD2 (6 bases). V shed 1 base and J shed 1 base, with 13 bases lying between them. This CDR3 has 17 amino acids. Germline CDR1 is SGHVS and CDR2 is FQNEAQ. The CDR3 sequence is CASSLGVRLVNTGELFF. As DNA, the CDR3 is TGTGCCAGCAGCTTAGGAGTAAGACTAGTGAACACCGGGGAGCTGTTTTTT. The full variable domain, with the rest looked up from reference TRBV7-8 and TRBJ2-2, is GAGVSQSPRYKVAKRGQDVALRCDPISGHVSLFWYQQALGQGPEFLTYFQNEAQLDKSGLPSDRFFAERPEGSVSTLKIQRTQQEDSAVYLCASSLGVRLVNTGELFFGEGSRLTVL.

The rearrangement links TRBV15 to TRBJ2-7; TRBD2 agrees at 9 bases. The CDR3 covers 14 residues. J lost 2 bases, V lost 2 bases, and 1 base had no gene match. CDR1 LNHNV and CDR2 YYDKDF come from the germline V gene (reference sequence). The CDR3 spells CATSRQRGAYEQYF. CDR3 in DNA: TGTGCCACCAGCAGACAGCGGGGGGCCTACGAGCAGTACTTC.

The chain joins TRBV30 to TRBJ2-3; D might be TRBD1 (5 bases). This CDR3 is 13 amino acids long. Looked up from germline, CDR1 is GTSNPN and CDR2 is SVGIG (reference sequence). V was pared by 0 bases and J by 6 bases, with 10 bases between. CDR3 region: CAWSVDSADTQYF. The CDR3 DNA reads TGTGCCTGGAGTGTAGACAGCGCGGATACGCAGTATTTT. Full variable domain (missing parts from reference TRBV30 and TRBJ2-3): SQTIHQWPATLVQPVGSPLSLECTVEGTSNPNLYWYRQAAGRGLQLLFYSVGIGQISSEVPQNLSASRPQDRQFILSSKKLLLSDSGFYLCAWSVDSADTQYFGPGTRLTVL.

This clone was picked up a small number of times. The chain carries TRBV2 and TRBJ1-6; perhaps TRBD1 as D (5 bases). The germline V gene encodes CDR1 SNHLY and CDR2 FYNNEI. The CDR3 runs to 13 residues. V was cut by 7 bases and J by 7 bases, with 11 bases left in between. The CDR3 sequence is CASMTGVNSPLHF. The CDR3 DNA reads as TGTGCCAGCATGACGGGGGTCAATTCACCCCTCCACTTT.

V usage is TRBV13 and J usage is TRBJ2-7; tentatively, D is TRBD1 (6 bases). Germline V gene lookup returns CDR1 PRHDT and CDR2 FYEKMQ (reference sequence). The CDR3 totals 14 residues. V was trimmed by 4 bases and J by 2 bases, leaving 12 bases between them. The CDR3 nucleotides are TGTGCCAGCAGCTCGGACAGTAAGACCTACGAGCAGTACTTC. Translated, it gives CASSSDSKTYEQYF.

This chain uses TRBV7-9 with TRBJ1-6; D is unresolved. The CDR3 extends over 15 amino acids. The V end lost 0 bases, the J end lost 10 bases, and 13 bases lay between the germline ends. The germline V gene encodes CDR1 SEHNR and CDR2 FQNEAQ (reference sequence). The CDR3 reads CASSLARGRNSPLHF. The CDR3 DNA sequence: TGTGCCAGCAGCTTAGCAAGAGGGAGAAACTCACCCCTCCACTTT.

V gene TRBV4-2 combines with J gene TRBJ1-2; 8 nucleotides match TRBD1. Germline V gives CDR1 LGHNA, CDR2 YNFKEQ. Trimming cost V 1 base and J 5 bases; bases outside gene matches: 3. This CDR3 comprises 14 residues. CDR3 sequence (DNA): TGTGCCAGCAGCCAAGCACGACAGGGGTATGGCTACACCTTC. Translated, it gives CASSQARQGYGYTF.

The V and J genes are TRBV20-1 and TRBJ1-2; tentatively, D is TRBD1 (5 bases). This CDR3 is built from 11 residues. The germline V gene encodes CDR1 DFQATT and CDR2 SNEGSKA (reference sequence). As DNA, the CDR3 is TGCACTGCAGGACACTTCTATGGCTACACCTTC. This codes for CTAGHFYGYTF.

The J gene is TRBJ1-1, the V gene TRBV6-1; D unresolved. The germline CDR1 and CDR2 sequences are MNHNS and SASEGT. The CDR3 contains 14 residues. V was cut by 6 bases and J by 4 bases, with 15 bases left in between. CDR3 nucleotide sequence: TGTGCCAGCAGAGTAAAAGGAGGAACCACTGAAGCTTTCTTT. The encoded protein is CASRVKGGTTEAFF.

The chain combines TRBV7-6 with TRBJ1-1; 7 nucleotides agree with TRBD1. The CDR3 sequence is 14 residues long. Losses at the gene ends were 3 bases for V and 2 bases for J; bases not matched to a gene: 3. Germline CDR1 is SGHVS and CDR2 is FNYEAQ. The CDR3 nucleotides read TGTGCCAGCAGCTTGAACAGGGGAAACACTGAAGCTTTCTTT. It encodes CASSLNRGNTEAFF.

The J gene is TRBJ2-1, the V gene TRBV30; TRBD2 might be the D (7 bases). Trimming took off 5 bases at V and 5 bases at J, with 19 bases between the two ends. Germline V gives CDR1 GTSNPN, CDR2 SVGIG (reference sequence). This CDR3 spans 15 amino acids. Here the CDR3 DNA reads TGTGCCTGGGTAACTAGAGGGGGGGCCAACAATGAGCAGTTCTTC. As protein: CAWVTRGGANNEQFF.

CDR3 sequence reads: CASSMGRGQMNYGYTF. The CDR3 region has the DNA TGTGCCAGTAGTATGGGTCGTGGACAGATGAACTATGGCTACACCTTC. The chain uses TRBV19 and TRBJ1-2, with D perhaps matching TRBD1 (6 bases). Germline CDR1 and CDR2: LNHDA and SQIVND (reference sequence). Deletions cut 3 bases from V and 2 bases from J, with 16 bases between. There are 16 residues in the CDR3.

This chain uses TRBV4-1 with TRBJ2-7; weak D call: TRBD2 (5 bases). Per the germline V gene, CDR1 is MGHRA and CDR2 is YSYEKL. Trimming stripped 0 bases from V and 3 bases from J, with 12 bases between. This CDR3 contains 15 residues. The CDR3 loop is CASSQDLEEFYEQYF. The CDR3 DNA is TGCGCCAGCAGCCAAGATCTGGAGGAATTCTACGAGCAGTACTTC.

Written as DNA, the CDR3 is TGTGCTAGTGGTTCCACTTCGACAGTGCGAGTCTACGAGCAGTACTTC. This sequence encodes CASGSTSTVRVYEQYF. J is TRBJ2-7 and V is TRBV12-5; D possibly corresponds to TRBD1 (5 bases). Germline CDR1 reads LGHNT; CDR2 reads FRNRAP. V was clipped by 4 bases and J by 3 bases, with 19 bases between them. This CDR3 comprises 16 residues.

This chain links TRBV19 with TRBJ1-5, with TRBD1 identical over 8 bases. The V gene end was trimmed by 5 bases and the J gene end by 5 bases; junction bases not matched to a gene: 8. Germline CDR1 is LNHDA and CDR2 is SQIVND (reference sequence). This CDR3 contains 15 residues. The chain's CDR3 is CASSWDRTSYQPQHF. The DNA of the CDR3 is TGTGCCAGTAGTTGGGACAGGACTTCTTATCAGCCCCAGCATTTT.

V usage is TRBV4-1 and J usage is TRBJ2-3; no clear D gene. The CDR3 consists of 14 residues. Per germline, CDR1 MGHRA and CDR2 YSYEKL. V shed 4 bases and J shed 5 bases, with 13 bases lying between them. CDR3 nucleotides: TGCGCCAGCAGCCCCGGGTGGGTTGAAGATACGCAGTATTTT. This encodes CASSPGWVEDTQYF.

J is TRBJ2-1 and V is TRBV5-6; 11 nucleotides match TRBD2. Trimming cost V 0 bases and J 4 bases; bases outside gene matches: 0. Germline lookup yields CDR1 SGHDT and CDR2 YYEEEE. The CDR3 consists of 15 residues. The DNA of the CDR3 is TGTGCCAGCAGCTTGGGACTAGCGGGGTACAATGAGCAGTTCTTC. Translated, it gives CASSLGLAGYNEQFF.

The chain has TRBV29-1 and TRBJ1-2, with 10 bases matching TRBD1. This CDR3 has 13 amino acids. CDR1 and CDR2 from the germline V gene are SQVTM and ANQGSEA. V was pared by 5 bases and J by 7 bases, with 7 bases of the junction left unmatched. The CDR3 sequence is CSVSSGTGVGYTF. The DNA for the CDR3 is TGCAGCGTTTCCTCCGGGACAGGGGTTGGCTACACCTTC. Drawing the rest from reference TRBV29-1 and TRBJ1-2, the complete variable domain is SAVISQKPSRDICQRGTSLTIQCQVDSQVTMMFWYRQQPGQSLTLIATANQGSEATYESGFVIDKFPISRPNLTFSTLTVSNMSPEDSSIYLCSVSSGTGVGYTFGSGTRLTVV.

This rearrangement joins TRBV14 to TRBJ2-1; 7 nucleotides align to TRBD1. The CDR3 runs to 15 residues. The trim removed 3 bases at V and 4 bases at J, leaving 6 bases unmatched. In germline, CDR1 is SGHDN, CDR2 FVKESK. As DNA, the CDR3 is TGTGCCAGCAGCCACGCCGGGACAGTATACAATGAGCAGTTCTTC. This encodes CASSHAGTVYNEQFF.

The chain carries TRBV5-1 and TRBJ1-5, with D possibly TRBD1 on 6 matching bases. Trimming stripped 4 bases from V and 0 bases from J, with 14 bases between. The CDR3 totals 16 residues. CDR1 and CDR2 from the germline V gene are SGHRS and YFSETQ. CDR3 sequence reads: CASSPTGYHSNQPQHF. For the CDR3, the DNA is TGCGCCAGCAGCCCCACAGGGTATCATAGCAATCAGCCCCAGCATTTT.

This rearrangement joins TRBV30 to TRBJ1-2, with a weak D call TRBD1 (5 bases). The CDR3 runs 15 residues. The V gene's germline CDR1 is GTSNPN and CDR2 SVGIG (reference sequence). Trimming shortened V by 0 bases and J by 4 bases, and 15 bases separated the two germline ends. This CDR3 is CAWSVHQGLGYGYTF. The CDR3 nucleotides read TGTGCCTGGAGTGTACACCAGGGACTGGGCTATGGCTACACCTTC.

The DNA of the CDR3 is TGTGCCAGCAGCGGACTAGCGGGGGGGATAATACGGAATGAGCAGTTCTTC. It yields the protein CASSGLAGGIIRNEQFF. The V call is TRBV9, the J call TRBJ2-1; 14 nucleotides match TRBD2. This CDR3 has 17 residues. Looked up from germline, CDR1 is SGDLS and CDR2 is YYNGEE. Trimming at V came to 3 bases and at J to 7 bases, leaving 9 bases not matched to a gene.